This TCR beta chain was sequenced during a study of blood T cells in healthy people across ages. Whole-study findings and limits: It was not known whether donors were CMV positive (a possible confounder of expanded clonotype changes).

Total RNA, at least 6 micrograms per sample, was extracted from PBMCs. The V gene's germline CDR1 is SGDLS and CDR2 YYNGEE. The CDR3 has 14 residues. This clonotype was observed many times. Its cognate antigen is unknown. At one end, the junction sequence differs from germline, possibly due to a read error. Alongside a J-beta primer mix, a sample-barcoded 5' primer served in a second PCR lasting roughly 7 to 11 cycles. A template-switch adaptor that had 12 random nucleotides put a tag on each cDNA molecule. TCRdb itself ran the 5' RACE reads through MiXCR, one entry per CDR3 protein. The sample holds about 1.6 million distinct CDR3 sequences, roughly a third seen once.

V gene TRBV9 combines with J gene TRBJ2-7; TRBD1 is a possible D gene (6 bases). Sequenced input: blood. This TCR derives from a woman in her 30s in good health. The CDR3 protein is CASSVEGGSYEQYF. DNA of the CDR3: TGCGCCAGCAGCGTCGAAGGGGGCTCCTACGAGCAGTACTTC.